The 2 T cell receptor beta chains below all came from one sample that was sequenced in a study of T cell responses to AZD1222 COVID-19 vaccine. Profiling relied on immunoSEQ multiplex PCR, and the TCRdb table lists in-frame clones only, not all of them. This table holds about 170,000 clones, roughly 92% found once. Sequences were derived from peripheral blood, sampled on day 0 of AZD1222 vaccination. Every receptor here comes from an adult in good health.

This clone was found a few times. V usage is TRBV21-1 and J usage is TRBJ1-1. TRBV21-1 is designated a pseudogene. The CDR3 loop spans 17 amino acids. The CDR3 nucleotides are TGTGCCAGCAGCGCCGGCACCCTTTCGACGAATGGCACTGAAGCTTTCTTT. Its protein is CASSAGTLSTNGTEAFF.

V and J are TRBV10-2 and TRBJ1-1; D not certain. CDR1 and CDR2 (germline): WSHSY, SAAADI. The V gene lost 5 bases and the J gene lost 1 base, with 5 bases spanning the gap. This CDR3 comprises 12 residues. The CDR3 DNA reads as TGCGCCAGCAGTCGGTCGAACACTGAAGCTTTCTTT. Its translation: CASSRSNTEAFF.